This T cell receptor (beta chain) came from a study of CD8 T cells in Susac syndrome. RNA amounts of roughly 0.5 to 1 ug underwent reverse transcription with random hexamers. TCRdb re-called the immunoSEQ multiplex PCR reads through MiXCR, storing one row per CDR3 protein. This sample carries 100,000 to 150,000 distinct CDR3 sequences, 90% to 95% of them seen once, and the ten largest clones take 0.065% to 0.09%. CDR3 length equals 13 residues. In germline, CDR1 is SNHLY, CDR2 FYNNEI. The source of this sequence is a human donor in good health. The sample comprised CD4+ T cells from PBMCs. The chain has TRBV2 and TRBJ2-5; the match to TRBD2 covers 9 bases. The DNA end is a closer match to TRBJ2-1, so the J assignment may be wrong. The CDR3 sequence is CASSGMREGSQFF. CDR3 sequence (DNA): TGTGCCAGCAGTGGTATGCGGGAGGGCTCCCAGTTCTTC.